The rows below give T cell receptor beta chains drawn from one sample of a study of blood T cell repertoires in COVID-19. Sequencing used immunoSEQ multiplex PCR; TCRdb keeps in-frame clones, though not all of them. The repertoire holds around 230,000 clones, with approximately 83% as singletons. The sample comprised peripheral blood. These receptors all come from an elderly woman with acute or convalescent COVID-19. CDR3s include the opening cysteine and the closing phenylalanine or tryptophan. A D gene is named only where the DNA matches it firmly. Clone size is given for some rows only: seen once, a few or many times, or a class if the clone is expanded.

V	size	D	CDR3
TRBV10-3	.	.	CAISSKTGYTEAFF
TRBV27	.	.	CASSKVYSGANVLTF
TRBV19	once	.	CASSTSSVSYNEQFF
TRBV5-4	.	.	CASSLVQGDSGYTF
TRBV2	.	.	CASRDSLIYGYTF
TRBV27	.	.	CASSFTGQGNSPLHF
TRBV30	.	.	CAWVGRAATEAFF
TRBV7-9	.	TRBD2	CASSLVMTSGGPQETQYF
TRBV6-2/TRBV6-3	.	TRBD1	CASSPPEHRGNSPLHF
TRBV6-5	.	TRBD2	CAIFSGGSNTGELFF
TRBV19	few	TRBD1	CASSKGQSLNEQYF
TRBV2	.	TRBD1	CASSEDRSPSEQYF
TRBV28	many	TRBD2	CASNLGTSGGRGSGEQYF
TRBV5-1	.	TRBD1	CASRETGTGSDEQYF
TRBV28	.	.	CASSLGGWAEPQHF
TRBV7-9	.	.	CASSLGRGDTDTQYF
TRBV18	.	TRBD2	CASSPLSGGQNEQFF
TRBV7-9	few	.	CASSGARSVGGYTF
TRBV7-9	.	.	CASSSGQFPNQPQHF
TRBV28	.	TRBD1	CASRGQGTNYGYTF
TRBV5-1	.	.	CASSLEGTNEKLFF
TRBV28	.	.	CASSLGLSGDSALHF
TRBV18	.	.	CASSPAGNQPQHF
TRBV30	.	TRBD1	CACPRPGQGGNYGYTF
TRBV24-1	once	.	CATSDGQGNTEAFF
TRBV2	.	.	CASIKTGNTGELFF
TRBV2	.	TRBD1	CASSVGQGTNEKLFF
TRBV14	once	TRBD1	CASSQDPWRTGIHEQYF
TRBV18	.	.	CASSPKELENIQYF
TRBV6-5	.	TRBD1	CASTKGQRNTGELFF
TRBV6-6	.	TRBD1	CASRSGQQNSPLHF
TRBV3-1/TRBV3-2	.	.	CASSQDPGGDYGYTF
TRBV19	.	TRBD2	CASSMQLAGYTGELFF
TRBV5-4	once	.	CASTSTNANTGELFF
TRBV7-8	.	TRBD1	CASSPRTGFGTDTQYF
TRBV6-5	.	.	CASKGGQTNTEAFF
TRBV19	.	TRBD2	CASSNRGVVFPGELFF
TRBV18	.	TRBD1	CASSPRDRGRETQYF
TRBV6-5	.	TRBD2	CASSYASGLRPQTQYF
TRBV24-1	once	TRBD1	CATSDPTGINQPQHF
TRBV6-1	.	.	CASSVQGGPSSSPLHF
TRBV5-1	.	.	CASSPPGVEETQYF
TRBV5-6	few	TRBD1	CASSPQTGAATEAFF
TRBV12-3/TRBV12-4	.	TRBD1	CASRRQGSTEAFF
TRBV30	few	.	CAWSSGVETQYF
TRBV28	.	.	CASSLEGSKGYTF
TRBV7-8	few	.	CASSTQQGMNTEAFF
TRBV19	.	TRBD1	CASSTSGTGEAFF
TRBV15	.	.	CATSRDQRGGYTF
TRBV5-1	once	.	CASAAEGGTRETQYF